Each of the 23 T cell receptor beta chains below was sequenced from the same sample in a study of T cells in tuberculosis (dated 2018 in TCRdb). The sample's time point, from its label and the paper: new active TB diagnosis, blood taken before or within 7 days of starting treatment. Libraries were built with the immunoSEQ multiplex PCR assay. TCRdb carries this immuneACCESS record with in-frame sequences only. Its versions omit some clonotypes, under half of them owing to an unresolved V gene in the studies checked, with the rest unexplained. The sample yields 30,000 to 35,000 clones; roughly 94% were counted once. The leading ten clones occupy roughly 6.4% of the sample. The material was PBMCs, obtained at tuberculosis diagnosis. The receptors were gathered from an adult with tuberculosis. Some clones in this sample may be carry-over from other donors' samples.

The chain employs TRBV6-1 and TRBJ1-5; TRBD1 matches 9 bases. Trimming at V came to 7 bases and at J to 6 bases, leaving 10 bases not matched to a gene. Germline CDR1 MNHNS, CDR2 SASEGT. The CDR3 consists of 15 residues. The CDR3 reads CASNAGQGFGQPQHF. DNA for the CDR3: TGTGCCAGCAACGCGGGACAGGGTTTCGGTCAGCCCCAGCATTTT.

The gene calls are TRBV6-1 and TRBJ1-3; D is uncertain. The CDR3 covers 14 residues. Germline assignment: CDR1 MNHNS and CDR2 SASEGT. Trimming removed 7 bases from V and 1 base from J, with 11 bases in between. This chain's CDR3 is CASTIRESGNTIYF. CDR3 DNA sequence: TGTGCCAGCACGATCCGGGAGTCTGGAAACACCATATATTTT.

This chain joins TRBV4-1 and TRBJ2-6; 8 bases match TRBD1. Germline lookup yields CDR1 MGHRA and CDR2 YSYEKL. After removal of 4 bases from V and 0 bases from J, the junction contained 8 bases not matched to a gene. The CDR3 runs 18 residues. The CDR3 here is CASSRPGQVNSGANVLTF. For the CDR3, the DNA is TGCGCCAGCAGCCGACCGGGACAGGTCAACTCTGGGGCCAACGTCCTGACTTTC.

The J gene is TRBJ2-2, the V gene TRBV25-1; D may be TRBD1 (6 bases). The CDR3 runs 15 residues. Germline CDR1 reads MGHDK; CDR2 reads SYGVNS. Trimming removed 5 bases at V and 1 base at J, with 11 bases between. For the CDR3, the DNA is TGTGCCAGCAGTTCACAGGGAAAGAACACCGGGGAGCTGTTTTTT. Encoded protein: CASSSQGKNTGELFF.

The chain carries TRBV25-1 and TRBJ1-2; D not certain. Trimming took off 1 base at V and 2 bases at J, with 11 bases between the two ends. Germline V gives CDR1 MGHDK, CDR2 SYGVNS. CDR3 length: 15 residues. CDR3 in amino acids: CASSESGGPNYGYTF. CDR3 sequence (DNA): TGTGCCAGCAGTGAATCGGGAGGACCCAACTATGGCTACACCTTC.

The rearrangement links TRBV6-1 to TRBJ1-4; a possible D gene is TRBD1 (6 bases). This CDR3 region has 15 residues. V lost 2 bases and J 5 bases, leaving 12 bases between the germline ends. Germline loops: CDR1 MNHNS, CDR2 SASEGT. CDR3 in amino acids: CASSEITGPNEKLFF. For the CDR3, the DNA is TGTGCCAGCAGTGAAATCACAGGGCCCAATGAAAAACTGTTTTTT.

V gene TRBV11-2 combines with J gene TRBJ2-7; D is possibly TRBD1 (6 bases). Germline assignment: CDR1 SGHAT and CDR2 FQNNGV. There are 14 residues in the CDR3. V dropped 3 bases and J dropped 1 base, with 10 bases sitting between them. The CDR3: CASSFRQDSYEQYF. CDR3 sequence (DNA): TGTGCCAGCAGCTTTCGACAGGATTCCTACGAGCAGTACTTC.

The chain carries TRBV6-5 and TRBJ2-5; D ambiguous. V lost 5 bases and J lost 3, with 4 bases in between. Germline values: CDR1 MNHEY, CDR2 SVGAGI. The CDR3 has 11 amino acids. CDR3 bases: TGTGCCAGCAGTAGCAAAGAGACCCAGTACTTC. It translates to CASSSKETQYF.

The V call is TRBV5-1, the J call TRBJ1-1; 7 bases are a match to TRBD1. Germline CDR1 reads SGHRS; CDR2 reads YFSETQ. The CDR3 runs 15 residues. V dropped 2 bases and J dropped 0; count of bases not matched to a gene: 4. The CDR3 DNA reads as TGCGCCAGCAGCTTCCAGACAGGGATGAACACTGAAGCTTTCTTT. This codes for CASSFQTGMNTEAFF.

The chain employs TRBV18 and TRBJ2-3, with D possibly being TRBD1 (6 bases). Trimming removed 3 bases at V and 2 bases at J, with 12 bases between. The CDR3 is made up of 15 amino acids. The germline CDR1 and CDR2 sequences are KGHSH and LQKENI. Here the CDR3 reads CASSPERDITDTQYF. Here the CDR3 DNA reads TGTGCCAGCTCACCCGAAAGGGACATCACAGATACGCAGTATTTT.

The rearrangement joins TRBV4-2 to TRBJ1-2, with D tentatively TRBD1 (6 bases). The CDR3 spans 14 residues. V was shortened by 3 bases and J by 2 bases, with 10 bases between the two germline ends. CDR1 LGHNA and CDR2 YNFKEQ come from the germline V gene. CDR3 protein: CASSHLQGNYGYTF. The CDR3 region has the DNA TGTGCCAGCAGCCATTTACAGGGAAACTATGGCTACACCTTC.

The chain has TRBV12-5 and TRBJ2-3; 13 nucleotides align to TRBD2. CDR3 size: 15 residues. The germline V gene encodes CDR1 LGHNT and CDR2 FRNRAP. The V gene end was trimmed by 2 bases and the J gene end by 8 bases; junction bases not matched to a gene: 4. The CDR3 region is CASGLPTSGGVTQYF. The CDR3 DNA sequence: TGTGCTAGTGGTTTGCCTACTAGCGGGGGGGTTACGCAGTATTTT.

This rearrangement joins TRBV25-1 to TRBJ1-4, with a possible D match to TRBD1 (6 bases). The V gene's germline CDR1 is MGHDK and CDR2 SYGVNS. V dropped 0 bases and J dropped 8 bases, with 13 bases sitting between them. The CDR3 sequence is 15 residues long. The CDR3 loop reads CASSEYGGAREKLFF. The CDR3 coding sequence is TGTGCCAGCAGTGAATATGGGGGCGCGAGGGAAAAACTGTTTTTT.

This clone was counted once. This chain uses TRBV5-6 with TRBJ1-6, with 7 bases fitting TRBD1. The CDR3 spans 17 residues. In germline, CDR1 is SGHDT, CDR2 YYEEEE. The ends lost 3 bases at V and 9 bases at J; junction bases unmatched: 15. The CDR3 coding sequence is TGTGCCAGCAGCTCTACCTTGACAGGGACCAAGGGTTCACCCCTCCACTTT. Encoded protein: CASSSTLTGTKGSPLHF.

The V and J genes are TRBV9 and TRBJ2-7; D gene unclear. The CDR3 has 15 amino acids. The germline V gene encodes CDR1 SGDLS and CDR2 YYNGEE. V gave up 0 bases and J gave up 1 base, with 11 bases separating them. CDR3 DNA sequence: TGTGCCAGCAGCGTAGACCCCGATACATCCTACGAGCAGTACTTC. Residues: CASSVDPDTSYEQYF.

The chain joins TRBV10-1 to TRBJ1-2; TRBD1 agrees at 7 bases. The junction had 8 bases not matched to a gene; V was cut back by 2 bases and J by 8 bases. The CDR3 has 14 amino acids. CDR1 is WNHNN and CDR2 is SYGVQD in the germline V gene (reference sequence). The CDR3: CASSELAGGGGYTF. CDR3 nucleotide sequence: TGCGCCAGCAGTGAGCTCGCAGGGGGAGGAGGCTACACCTTC.

The J gene is TRBJ2-2, the V gene TRBV9, with TRBD2 as a possible D gene (6 bases). Trimming cost V 6 bases and J 5 bases, with 17 bases left between them. CDR1 and CDR2 from the germline V gene are SGDLS and YYNGEE. This CDR3 comprises 15 residues. CDR3 in amino acids: CASNPGLASTGELFF. In DNA form, the CDR3 reads TGTGCCAGCAACCCAGGGCTAGCGTCTACCGGGGAGCTGTTTTTT.

There are a few counts of this clone. The chain has TRBV6-6 and TRBJ2-2; 10 bases are a match to TRBD1. V lost 6 bases and J lost 6; bases outside the gene matches: 10. CDR3 length: 16 residues. Per germline, CDR1 MNHNY and CDR2 SVGAGI (reference sequence). DNA for the CDR3: TGTGCCAGCAGCCGCCGGACAGGGGGTGGTTCCGGGGAGCTGTTTTTT. Protein product: CASSRRTGGGSGELFF.

The J gene is TRBJ2-7, the V gene TRBV19; 7 positions match TRBD1. J was trimmed by 0 bases and V by 11 bases; bases with no gene match: 7. Germline V gives CDR1 LNHDA, CDR2 SQIVND (reference sequence). This CDR3 has 13 residues. CDR3 region: CASQRDSSYEQYF. The CDR3 DNA reads TGTGCCTCTCAACGGGACAGCTCCTACGAGCAGTACTTC.

The V gene is TRBV6-6, the J gene TRBJ1-5, with 8 nucleotides matching TRBD1. The germline V gene encodes CDR1 MNHNY and CDR2 SVGAGI (reference sequence). The CDR3 covers 16 residues. Losses at the gene ends were 0 bases for V and 5 bases for J; bases not matched to a gene: 6. CDR3 sequence: CASSYSRTGYYQPQHF. In DNA form, the CDR3 reads TGTGCCAGCAGTTACTCACGGACAGGGTATTATCAGCCCCAGCATTTT.

The rearrangement joins TRBV9 to TRBJ1-6; D remains unclear. CDR3 length: 13 residues. Germline-derived CDR1 and CDR2 are SGDLS and YYNGEE. V lost 3 bases and J lost 6, with 7 bases in between. CDR3: CASSANSNSPLHF. The CDR3 DNA reads TGTGCCAGCAGCGCCAATTCTAATTCACCCCTCCACTTT.

This clone was recorded a few times. The chain uses TRBV23-1 and TRBJ1-5; TRBD1 might be the D (5 bases). TRBV23-1 is marked as an open reading frame, function uncertain. CDR3 length: 15 residues. The V end was cut by 1 base, the J end by 9 bases, with 16 bases between. CDR3 amino acids: CASSQFSGDSPPQHF. DNA of the CDR3: TGCGCCAGCAGTCAATTTTCGGGAGACAGTCCGCCCCAGCATTTT.

The chain links TRBV7-9 to TRBJ2-1; D perhaps matches TRBD1 (5 bases). The V gene lost 6 bases and the J gene lost 6 bases, with 9 bases spanning the gap. CDR1 is SEHNR and CDR2 is FQNEAQ in the germline V gene (reference sequence). The CDR3 has 12 amino acids. CDR3 residues: CASSSQGNEQFF. Written as DNA, the CDR3 is TGTGCCAGCAGTTCCCAGGGCAATGAGCAGTTCTTC.